The TCR beta chain under discussion was sequenced for a study of T-cell reconstitution after alpha-beta-depleted transplantation in children. Study conclusions and caveats: Newly generated T cells supplied most T-cell counts and diversity one year post-transplant. Day-60 TCRbeta diversity that was high in some patients was derived from surviving recipient T cells and thymic progenitors. Reportedly, roughly two months post-transplant, alpha-beta T cells arose from several hundred expanded graft clones.

Unique molecular identifiers tagged the TCRbeta library. TCRdb processed the PCR reads anew with MiXCR; each CDR3 protein has one entry. The repertoire includes some 600,000 distinct CDR3 sequences, 10% to 15% of them detected once, and around 2% sits in the top ten. This clonotype has ten or more counts. Its antigen remains unidentified. V was trimmed by 5 bases and J by 0 bases, leaving 10 bases between them. CDR3 length: 15 amino acids. This rearrangement joins TRBV12-3 or TRBV12-4 to TRBJ2-2, with D tentatively TRBD1 (6 bases). The clonotype was recovered from a male patient under 18 who had a stem cell transplant for acute myeloid leukemia, so the T cells may come from the graft donor. The sample was PBMCs, mostly from graft donor cells, taken 360 days after TCRalphabeta/CD19-depleted stem cell transplant. CDR3 nucleotides: TGTGCCAGCAGTCCCGGGACAACGAACACCGGGGAGCTGTTTTTT. Protein: CASSPGTTNTGELFF.